This paragraph covers one T cell receptor (beta chain) sequence. Use of 60 Vbeta and 13 Jbeta primers characterized the PCR. Profiling relied on immunoSEQ multiplex PCR, and the TCRdb table lists in-frame clones only, not all of them. The repertoire has fewer than 200,000 clones, 70% to 80% of them found once; the top ten carry around 0.71%. The CDR3 consists of 13 residues. Trimming cost V 6 bases and J 7 bases, with 15 bases left between them. The V gene's germline CDR1 is KGHSH and CDR2 LQKENI. This specimen belongs to a study of cytomegalovirus exposure and HLA in healthy donors. The source of this sequence is a female donor in good health and CMV-seronegative. J is TRBJ1-1 and V is TRBV18; D perhaps matches TRBD1 (6 bases). Sequenced material: PBMCs. The DNA for the CDR3 is TGTGCCAGCTCTCCCGGGACACAACGTGAAGCTTTCTTT. Residues: CASSPGTQREAFF. The whole variable domain, remainder taken from reference TRBV18 and TRBJ1-1, is NAGVMQNPRHLVRRRGQEARLRCSPMKGHSHVYWYRQLPEEGLKFMVYLQKENIIDESGMPKERFSAEFPKEGPSILRIQQVVRGDSAAYFCASSPGTQREAFFGQGTRLTVV.